This T cell receptor (beta chain) was recovered during a study of blood T cell repertoires in COVID-19. At the level of the study: Samples taken during acute and convalescent COVID-19 were collected in the United States, Italy and Spain. Sources were T cells, B-cell-depleted T cells, or PBMCs; the material itself was cDNA or gDNA.

Generated by immunoSEQ multiplex PCR, the TCRdb table keeps only in-frame clones and is missing some. This sample has about 230,000 clones, with under 90% found just once. Losses at the gene ends were 5 bases for V and 10 bases for J; bases not matched to a gene: 15. This CDR3 has 16 residues. CDR1 SGHTA and CDR2 FQGTGA come from the germline V gene. This clonotype was sampled from a woman younger than 45 with acute COVID-19. Input material: PBMCs or T cells enriched from blood (not recorded which). J is TRBJ2-1 and V is TRBV7-3; 9 bases are shared with TRBD2. DNA of the CDR3: TGTGCCAGCAGCCCCCTCAAGCGCGGGGGGGCTCGGGAGCAGTTCTTC. This gives the protein CASSPLKRGGAREQFF.